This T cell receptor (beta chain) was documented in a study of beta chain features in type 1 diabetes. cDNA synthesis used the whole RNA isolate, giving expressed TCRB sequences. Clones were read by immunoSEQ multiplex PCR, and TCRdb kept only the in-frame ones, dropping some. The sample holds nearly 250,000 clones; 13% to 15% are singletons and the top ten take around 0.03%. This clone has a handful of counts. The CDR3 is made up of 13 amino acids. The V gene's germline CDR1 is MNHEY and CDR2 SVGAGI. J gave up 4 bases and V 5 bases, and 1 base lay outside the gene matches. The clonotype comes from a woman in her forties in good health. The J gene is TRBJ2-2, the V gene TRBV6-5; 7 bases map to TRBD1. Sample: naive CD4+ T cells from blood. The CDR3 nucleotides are TGTGCCAGCAGTCGGGACAGCACCGGGGAGCTGTTTTTT. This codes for CASSRDSTGELFF.